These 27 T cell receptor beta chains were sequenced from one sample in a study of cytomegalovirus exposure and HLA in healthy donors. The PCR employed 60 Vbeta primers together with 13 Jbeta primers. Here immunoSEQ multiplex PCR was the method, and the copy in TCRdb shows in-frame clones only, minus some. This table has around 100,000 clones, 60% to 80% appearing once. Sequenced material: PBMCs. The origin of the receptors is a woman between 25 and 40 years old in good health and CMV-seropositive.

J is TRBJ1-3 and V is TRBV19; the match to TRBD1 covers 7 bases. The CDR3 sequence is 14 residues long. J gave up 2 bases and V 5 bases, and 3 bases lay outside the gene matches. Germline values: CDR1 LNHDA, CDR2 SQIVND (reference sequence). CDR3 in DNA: TGTGCCAGTAGTCGACAGGGAGCTGGAAACACCATATATTTT. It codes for CASSRQGAGNTIYF.

CDR3 in DNA: TGTGCCAGCAGCCGGACAGAATCGAACACCGGGGAGCTGTTTTTT. Its protein is CASSRTESNTGELFF. The chain carries TRBV6-4 and TRBJ2-2; the D gene is possibly TRBD1 (6 bases). Trimming took off 6 bases at V and 0 bases at J, with 11 bases between the two ends. The CDR3 has 15 amino acids. Germline V lookup: CDR1 MRHNA, CDR2 SNTAGT.

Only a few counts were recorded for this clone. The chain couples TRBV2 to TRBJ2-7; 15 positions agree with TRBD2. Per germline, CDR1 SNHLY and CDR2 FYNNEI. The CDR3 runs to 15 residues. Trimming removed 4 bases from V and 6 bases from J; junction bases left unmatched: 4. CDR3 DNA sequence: TGTGCCAGCAGTGGACGGACTAGCGGGAGGGGCGAGCAGTACTTC. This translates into CASSGRTSGRGEQYF.

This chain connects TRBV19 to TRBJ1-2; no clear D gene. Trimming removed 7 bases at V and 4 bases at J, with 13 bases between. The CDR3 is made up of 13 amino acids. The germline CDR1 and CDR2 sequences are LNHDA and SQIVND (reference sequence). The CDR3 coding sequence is TGTGCCAGTATTGGCCGGGTCCTCTATGGCTACACCTTC. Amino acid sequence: CASIGRVLYGYTF.

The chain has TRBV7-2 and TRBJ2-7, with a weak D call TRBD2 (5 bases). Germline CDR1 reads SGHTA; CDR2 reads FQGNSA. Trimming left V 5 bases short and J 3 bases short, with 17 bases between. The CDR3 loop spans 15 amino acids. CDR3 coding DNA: TGTGCCAGCAGCCAAGCGGCGGAGGTTTACTACGAGCAGTACTTC. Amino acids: CASSQAAEVYYEQYF.

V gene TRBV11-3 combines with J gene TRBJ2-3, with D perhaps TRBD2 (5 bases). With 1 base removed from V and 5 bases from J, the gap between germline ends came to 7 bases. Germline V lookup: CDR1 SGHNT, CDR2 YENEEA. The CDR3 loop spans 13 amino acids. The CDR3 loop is CASSLGGQDTQYF. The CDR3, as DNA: TGTGCCAGCAGCTTAGGAGGGCAAGATACGCAGTATTTT.

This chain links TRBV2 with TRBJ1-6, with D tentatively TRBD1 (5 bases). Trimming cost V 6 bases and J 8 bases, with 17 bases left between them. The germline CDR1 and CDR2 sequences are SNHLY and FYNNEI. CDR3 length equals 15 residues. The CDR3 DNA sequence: TGTGCCAGCAGACGGGTCCAGGGTGGGGATTCACCCCTCCACTTT. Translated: CASRRVQGGDSPLHF.

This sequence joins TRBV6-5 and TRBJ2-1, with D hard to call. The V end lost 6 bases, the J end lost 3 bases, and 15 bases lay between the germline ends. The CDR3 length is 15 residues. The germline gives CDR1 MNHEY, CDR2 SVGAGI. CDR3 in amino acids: CASSPGASGYNEQFF. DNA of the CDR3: TGTGCCAGCAGCCCCGGAGCGTCGGGCTACAATGAGCAGTTCTTC.

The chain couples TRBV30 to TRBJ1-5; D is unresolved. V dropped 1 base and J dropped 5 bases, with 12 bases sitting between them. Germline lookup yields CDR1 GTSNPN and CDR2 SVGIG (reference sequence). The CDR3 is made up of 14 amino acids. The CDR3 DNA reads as TGTGCCTGGAGTGCTACCAATCGTGATCAGCCCCAGCATTTT. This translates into CAWSATNRDQPQHF.

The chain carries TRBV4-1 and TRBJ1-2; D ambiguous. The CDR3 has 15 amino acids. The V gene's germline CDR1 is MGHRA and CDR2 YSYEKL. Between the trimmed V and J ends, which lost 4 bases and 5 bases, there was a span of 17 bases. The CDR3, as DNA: TGCGCCAGCAGCCGTTCGTCACTACTTGATTATGGCTACACCTTC. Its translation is CASSRSSLLDYGYTF.

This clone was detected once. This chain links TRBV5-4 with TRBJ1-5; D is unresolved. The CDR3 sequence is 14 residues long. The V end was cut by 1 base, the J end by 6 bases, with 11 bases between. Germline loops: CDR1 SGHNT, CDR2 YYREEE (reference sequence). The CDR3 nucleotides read TGTGCCAGCAGCTTGTTACGGGTAGGTCAGCCCCAGCATTTT. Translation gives CASSLLRVGQPQHF.

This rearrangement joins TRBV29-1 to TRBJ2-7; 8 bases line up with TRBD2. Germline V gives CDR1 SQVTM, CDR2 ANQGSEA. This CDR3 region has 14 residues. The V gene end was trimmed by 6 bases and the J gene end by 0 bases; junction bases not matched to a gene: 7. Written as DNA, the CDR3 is TGCAGCGTCGGGGGGGACTCCTACTCCTACGAGCAGTACTTC. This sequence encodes CSVGGDSYSYEQYF.

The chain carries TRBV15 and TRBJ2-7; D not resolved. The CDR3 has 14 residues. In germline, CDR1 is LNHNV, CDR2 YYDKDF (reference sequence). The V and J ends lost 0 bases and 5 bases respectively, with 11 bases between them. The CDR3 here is CATSRERYSDEQYF. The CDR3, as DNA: TGTGCCACCAGCAGAGAGAGATACAGTGACGAGCAGTACTTC.

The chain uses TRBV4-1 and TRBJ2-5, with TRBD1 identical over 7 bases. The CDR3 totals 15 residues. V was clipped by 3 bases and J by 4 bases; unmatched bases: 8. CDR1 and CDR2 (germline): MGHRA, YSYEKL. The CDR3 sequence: CASSQTGTVGETQYF. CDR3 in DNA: TGCGCCAGCAGCCAGACCGGGACAGTTGGAGAGACCCAGTACTTC.

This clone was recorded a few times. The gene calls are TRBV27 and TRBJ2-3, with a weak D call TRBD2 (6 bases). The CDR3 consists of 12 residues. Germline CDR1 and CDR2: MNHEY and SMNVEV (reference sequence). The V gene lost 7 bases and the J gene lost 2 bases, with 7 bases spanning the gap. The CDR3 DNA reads TGTGCCAGCACGGGGGACACAGATACGCAGTATTTT. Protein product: CASTGDTDTQYF.

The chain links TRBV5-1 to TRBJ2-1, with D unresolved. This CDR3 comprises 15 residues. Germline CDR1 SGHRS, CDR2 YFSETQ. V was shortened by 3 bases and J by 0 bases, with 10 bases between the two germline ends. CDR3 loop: CASSSDMSSYNEQFF. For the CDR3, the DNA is TGCGCCAGCAGCTCCGACATGAGCTCCTACAATGAGCAGTTCTTC.

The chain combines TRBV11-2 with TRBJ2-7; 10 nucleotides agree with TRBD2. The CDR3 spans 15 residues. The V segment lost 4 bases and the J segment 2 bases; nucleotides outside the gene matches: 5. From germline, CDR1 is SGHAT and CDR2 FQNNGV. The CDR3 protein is CASSSRTSGTYEQYF. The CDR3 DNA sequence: TGTGCCAGCAGCTCAAGGACTAGCGGCACCTACGAGCAGTACTTC.

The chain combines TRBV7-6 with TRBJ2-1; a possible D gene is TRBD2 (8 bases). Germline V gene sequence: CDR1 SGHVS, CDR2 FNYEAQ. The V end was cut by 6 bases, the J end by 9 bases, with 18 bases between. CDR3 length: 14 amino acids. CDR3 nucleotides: TGTGCCAGCAGGCCAACAGGGGCGGGGGGTGAGCAGTTCTTC. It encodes CASRPTGAGGEQFF. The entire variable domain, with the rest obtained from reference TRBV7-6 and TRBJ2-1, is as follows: GAGVSQSPRYKVTKRGQDVALRCDPISGHVSLYWYRQALGQGPEFLTYFNYEAQQDKSGLPNDRFSAERPEGSISTLTIQRTEQRDSAMYRCASRPTGAGGEQFFGPGTRLTVL.

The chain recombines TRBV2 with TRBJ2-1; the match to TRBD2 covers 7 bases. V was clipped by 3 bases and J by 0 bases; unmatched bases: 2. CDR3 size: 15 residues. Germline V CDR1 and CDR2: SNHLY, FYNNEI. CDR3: CASSDGGSSYNEQFF. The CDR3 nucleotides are TGTGCCAGCAGTGATGGCGGGAGCTCCTACAATGAGCAGTTCTTC.

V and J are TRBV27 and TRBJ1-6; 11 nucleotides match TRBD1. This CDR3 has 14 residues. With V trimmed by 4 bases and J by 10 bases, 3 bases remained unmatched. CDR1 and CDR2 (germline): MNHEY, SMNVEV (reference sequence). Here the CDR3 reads CASSSWTGGSPLHF. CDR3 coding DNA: TGTGCCAGCAGTTCTTGGACAGGGGGCTCACCCCTCCACTTT.

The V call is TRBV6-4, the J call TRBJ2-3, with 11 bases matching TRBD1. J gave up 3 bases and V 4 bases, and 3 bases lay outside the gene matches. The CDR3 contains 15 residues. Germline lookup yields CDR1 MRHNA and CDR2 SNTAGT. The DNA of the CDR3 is TGTGCCAGCAGTGCCGGACAGGGGGCGACAGATACGCAGTATTTT. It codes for CASSAGQGATDTQYF.

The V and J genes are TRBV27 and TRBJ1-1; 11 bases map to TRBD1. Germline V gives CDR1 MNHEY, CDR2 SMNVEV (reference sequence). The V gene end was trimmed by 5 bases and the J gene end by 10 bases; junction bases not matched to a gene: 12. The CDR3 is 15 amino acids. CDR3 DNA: TGTGCCAGCAGTGCAGGGACAGGGGGGTACGTGGTAGCTTTCTTT. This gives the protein CASSAGTGGYVVAFF.

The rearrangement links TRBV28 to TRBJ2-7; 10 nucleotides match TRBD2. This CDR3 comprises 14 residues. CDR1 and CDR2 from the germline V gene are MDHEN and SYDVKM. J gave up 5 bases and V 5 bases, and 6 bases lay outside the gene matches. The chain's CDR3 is CASSLAGVGDEQYF. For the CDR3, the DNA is TGTGCCAGCAGTCTAGCGGGAGTGGGAGACGAGCAGTACTTC.

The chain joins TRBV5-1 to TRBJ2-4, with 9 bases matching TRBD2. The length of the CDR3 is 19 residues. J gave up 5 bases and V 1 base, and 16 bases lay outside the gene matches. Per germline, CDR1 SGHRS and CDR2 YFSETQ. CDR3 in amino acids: CASSLSVAGEMGAQNIQYF. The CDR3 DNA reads TGCGCCAGCAGCTTGTCGGTAGCGGGAGAGATGGGGGCTCAAAACATTCAGTACTTC.

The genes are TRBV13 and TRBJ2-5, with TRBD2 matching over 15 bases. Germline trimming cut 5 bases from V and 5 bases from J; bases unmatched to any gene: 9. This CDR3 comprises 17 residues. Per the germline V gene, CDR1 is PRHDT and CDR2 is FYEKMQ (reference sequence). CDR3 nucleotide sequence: TGTGCCAGCAGCCTCCGGACTAGCGGGGGGGCAGGCGAGACCCAGTACTTC. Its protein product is CASSLRTSGGAGETQYF.

CDR3 protein: CASSHTGTGGAVTGELFF. Here the CDR3 DNA reads TGTGCCAGCAGCCATACTGGGACAGGGGGCGCGGTCACCGGGGAGCTGTTTTTT. The chain combines TRBV14 with TRBJ2-2, with TRBD1 identical over 12 bases. Losses at the gene ends were 3 bases for V and 4 bases for J; bases not matched to a gene: 9. The CDR3 has 18 amino acids. Germline loops: CDR1 SGHDN, CDR2 FVKESK. Drawing the rest from reference TRBV14 and TRBJ2-2, the complete variable domain is EAGVTQFPSHSVIEKGQTVTLRCDPISGHDNLYWYRRVMGKEIKFLLHFVKESKQDESGMPNNRFLAERTGGTYSTLKVQPAELEDSGVYFCASSHTGTGGAVTGELFFGEGSRLTVL.

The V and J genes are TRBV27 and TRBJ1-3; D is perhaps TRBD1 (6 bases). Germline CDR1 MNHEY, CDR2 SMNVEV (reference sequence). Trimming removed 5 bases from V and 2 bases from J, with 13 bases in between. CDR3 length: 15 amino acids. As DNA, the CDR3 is TGTGCCAGCAGTCCTACAGGGCTTACTGGAAACACCATATATTTT. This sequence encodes CASSPTGLTGNTIYF.